These 23 T cell receptor beta chains were all obtained from the same sample, sequenced in a study of monozygotic twins with cystic fibrosis. Assay used: immunoSEQ multiplex PCR; TCRdb lists only in-frame clones, some missing. The repertoire holds around 33,000 clones, over 75% seen once, with under 2% in the top ten. The sequenced sample consisted of blood. The receptors stem from a girl aged 2 to 9 with cystic fibrosis.

This sequence joins TRBV30 and TRBJ1-1; D is undetermined. Germline values: CDR1 GTSNPN, CDR2 SVGIG (reference sequence). The CDR3 is made up of 13 amino acids. V lost 3 bases and J 0 bases, leaving 8 bases between the germline ends. The DNA of the CDR3 is TGTGCCTGGAGGGGTACGTTGAACACTGAAGCTTTCTTT. Translation: CAWRGTLNTEAFF. The full variable domain, in which reference TRBV30 and TRBJ1-1 provide the parts outside the CDR3, is SQTIHQWPATLVQPVGSPLSLECTVEGTSNPNLYWYRQAAGRGLQLLFYSVGIGQISSEVPQNLSASRPQDRQFILSSKKLLLSDSGFYLCAWRGTLNTEAFFGQGTRLTVV.

The V gene is TRBV5-1, the J gene TRBJ2-3, with 10 nucleotides matching TRBD2. This CDR3 contains 19 residues. The V segment lost 0 bases and the J segment 1 base; nucleotides outside the gene matches: 11. Germline V gene lookup returns CDR1 SGHRS and CDR2 YFSETQ. The CDR3 region is CASSLGAGVAGGRTDTQYF. The DNA for the CDR3 is TGCGCCAGCAGCTTGGGTGCAGGGGTAGCGGGGGGCCGCACAGATACGCAGTATTTT.

The chain uses TRBV20-1 and TRBJ2-2, with D possibly being TRBD1 (6 bases). The V end lost 6 bases, the J end lost 5 bases, and 7 bases lay between the germline ends. The germline V gene has CDR1 DFQATT and CDR2 SNEGSKA (reference sequence). The length of the CDR3 is 11 residues. The chain's CDR3 is CSAQGTGELFF. The CDR3 DNA reads as TGCAGTGCCCAGGGGACCGGGGAGCTGTTTTTT.

This clone was seen just once. J is TRBJ2-3 and V is TRBV30, with a tentative D call TRBD2 (6 bases). Germline CDR1 and CDR2: GTSNPN and SVGIG (reference sequence). CDR3 size: 13 residues. V lost 7 bases and J 3 bases, leaving 14 bases between the germline ends. The CDR3 reads CASTGRMTDTQYF. CDR3 bases: TGTGCCTCGACGGGGAGGATGACAGATACGCAGTATTTT. The complete variable domain, with remaining parts taken from reference TRBV30 and TRBJ2-3, reads SQTIHQWPATLVQPVGSPLSLECTVEGTSNPNLYWYRQAAGRGLQLLFYSVGIGQISSEVPQNLSASRPQDRQFILSSKKLLLSDSGFYLCASTGRMTDTQYFGPGTRLTVL.

The rearrangement links TRBV4-3 to TRBJ1-6, with 8 positions matching TRBD1. The CDR3 is made up of 16 amino acids. Germline trimming cut 0 bases from V and 9 bases from J; bases unmatched to any gene: 7. Germline CDR1 and CDR2: LGHNA and YSLEER. CDR3: CASSQDGTGWSSPLHF. CDR3 sequence (DNA): TGCGCCAGCAGCCAAGATGGGACAGGCTGGAGTTCACCCCTCCACTTT.

The rearrangement links TRBV30 to TRBJ1-2; perhaps TRBD1 as D (5 bases). V was shortened by 3 bases and J by 2 bases, with 7 bases between the two germline ends. Germline V lookup: CDR1 GTSNPN, CDR2 SVGIG (reference sequence). The CDR3 totals 12 residues. Written as DNA, the CDR3 is TGTGCCTGGAGAGGGGTAAACTATGGCTACACCTTC. It codes for CAWRGVNYGYTF.

The genes are TRBV9 and TRBJ2-7; 7 bases match TRBD1. The germline V gene encodes CDR1 SGDLS and CDR2 YYNGEE. This CDR3 has 15 amino acids. V was pared by 2 bases and J by 2 bases, with 7 bases of the junction left unmatched. This CDR3 reads CASSVAHGTAYEQYF. The CDR3 DNA sequence: TGTGCCAGCAGCGTGGCCCATGGGACAGCCTACGAGCAGTACTTC.

The chain combines TRBV5-1 with TRBJ1-1; D uncertain. The CDR3 length is 14 residues. Trimming removed 4 bases from V and 4 bases from J, with 14 bases in between. Germline values: CDR1 SGHRS, CDR2 YFSETQ. CDR3 residues: CASSKDRVSTEAFF. The CDR3 region has the DNA TGCGCCAGCAGCAAGGACCGGGTGAGCACTGAAGCTTTCTTT.

The V and J genes are TRBV5-4 and TRBJ1-5, with TRBD1 as a possible D gene (5 bases). Germline V gives CDR1 SGHNT, CDR2 YYREEE (reference sequence). This CDR3 contains 16 residues. Trimming cost V 0 bases and J 1 base, with 11 bases left between them. CDR3: CASSLEGQRSNQPQHF. The CDR3 DNA reads as TGTGCCAGCAGCTTGGAGGGGCAAAGAAGCAATCAGCCCCAGCATTTT.

The rearrangement joins TRBV9 to TRBJ2-3; D is uncertain. Germline assignment: CDR1 SGDLS and CDR2 YYNGEE. The CDR3 is 14 amino acids. The V and J ends lost 3 bases and 2 bases respectively, with 10 bases between them. The CDR3 here is CASSGLTFTDTQYF. CDR3 nucleotides: TGTGCCAGCAGCGGCCTAACCTTCACAGATACGCAGTATTTT.

This clone was seen just once. The chain links TRBV30 to TRBJ1-3; a possible D gene is TRBD1 (5 bases). This CDR3 has 12 amino acids. The V gene's germline CDR1 is GTSNPN and CDR2 SVGIG (reference sequence). Trimming cost V 1 base and J 8 bases, with 9 bases left between them. The CDR3 spells CAWSGLGDTIYF. CDR3 sequence (DNA): TGTGCCTGGAGTGGGCTGGGGGACACCATATATTTT.

V usage is TRBV5-1 and J usage is TRBJ1-2, with D uncertain. The CDR3 loop spans 14 amino acids. Germline V gives CDR1 SGHRS, CDR2 YFSETQ. V was shortened by 8 bases and J by 0 bases, with 14 bases between the two germline ends. CDR3 sequence (DNA): TGCGCCAGTAGACCTTTCGCACCTAACTATGGCTACACCTTC. It translates to CASRPFAPNYGYTF.

The V and J genes are TRBV5-4 and TRBJ1-4, with a weak D call TRBD1 (5 bases). Trimming pared 7 bases from V and 6 bases from J, leaving 16 bases between. The germline gives CDR1 SGHNT, CDR2 YYREEE (reference sequence). The CDR3 sequence is 14 residues long. The CDR3 loop reads CASRRDPRDEKLFF. Here the CDR3 DNA reads TGTGCCAGCCGTCGGGACCCCCGGGATGAAAAACTGTTTTTT. The entire variable domain, with the rest obtained from reference TRBV5-4 and TRBJ1-4, is as follows: ETGVTQSPTHLIKTRGQQVTLRCSSQSGHNTVSWYQQALGQGPQFIFQYYREEENGRGNFPPRFSGLQFPNYSSELNVNALELDDSALYLCASRRDPRDEKLFFGSGTQLSVL.

This clone was picked up a small number of times. The V call is TRBV14, the J call TRBJ1-2; TRBD1 aligns across 9 bases. This CDR3 spans 15 amino acids. Germline CDR1 is SGHDN and CDR2 is FVKESK. With 6 bases clipped from V and 4 bases from J, the junction kept 9 bases outside the gene matches. The CDR3 loop is CASRPNRGLGYGYTF. The CDR3 DNA reads as TGTGCCAGCAGGCCGAACAGGGGGCTTGGCTATGGCTACACCTTC.

The chain links TRBV30 to TRBJ2-5; no definite D call. The V end was cut by 5 bases, the J end by 1 base, with 14 bases between. This CDR3 region has 14 residues. Germline V CDR1 and CDR2: GTSNPN, SVGIG (reference sequence). CDR3 sequence: CAWARQVTQETQYF. The DNA for the CDR3 is TGTGCCTGGGCCCGGCAGGTTACCCAAGAGACCCAGTACTTC.

This chain connects TRBV4-2 to TRBJ1-4; D gene uncertain. From germline, CDR1 is LGHNA and CDR2 YNFKEQ. The CDR3 totals 14 residues. V was clipped by 0 bases and J by 5 bases, with 7 bases between them. The CDR3 here is CASSQDARNEKLFF. The DNA of the CDR3 is TGTGCCAGCAGCCAAGATGCCAGAAATGAAAAACTGTTTTTT.

The V and J genes are TRBV9 and TRBJ2-1, with D tentatively TRBD1 or TRBD2 (5 bases each). V was cut by 4 bases and J by 5 bases, with 16 bases left in between. This CDR3 spans 15 amino acids. In germline, CDR1 is SGDLS, CDR2 YYNGEE. The CDR3 is CASSPPGRSDNEQFF. The CDR3 DNA sequence: TGTGCCAGCAGCCCTCCAGGGAGAAGTGACAATGAGCAGTTCTTC.

The CDR3 sequence: CASSARGNQPQHF. The CDR3 coding sequence is TGTGCCAGCAGCGCCAGGGGGAATCAGCCCCAGCATTTT. The chain employs TRBV21-1 and TRBJ1-5; the DNA was not used to check the table's D call, TRBD1. TRBV21-1 is flagged as a pseudogene. The CDR3 is made up of 13 amino acids.

The gene calls are TRBV7-2 and TRBJ2-5, with 9 bases that match TRBD2. V was clipped by 3 bases and J by 5 bases; unmatched bases: 19. CDR1 and CDR2 (germline): SGHTA, FQGNSA. CDR3 length: 19 residues. The CDR3 bases are TGTGCCAGCAGCTTCTCTCCCCCCCGTCGCGGGGGGGCCGGGGAGACCCAGTACTTC. It translates to CASSFSPPRRGGAGETQYF.

This chain uses TRBV9 with TRBJ2-3; no reliable D call. The CDR3 runs to 13 residues. Germline values: CDR1 SGDLS, CDR2 YYNGEE. The V end lost 0 bases, the J end lost 6 bases, and 8 bases lay between the germline ends. In DNA form, the CDR3 reads TGTGCCAGCAGCGTAGAAAGACGGGATACGCAGTATTTT. Protein product: CASSVERRDTQYF.

The rearrangement joins TRBV19 to TRBJ2-1; TRBD1 matches 8 bases. V was clipped by 2 bases and J by 7 bases; unmatched bases: 7. Germline V CDR1 and CDR2: LNHDA, SQIVND (reference sequence). The CDR3 has 15 amino acids. The CDR3, as DNA: TGTGCCAGTAGTATAATAGGACAGGGCGAGAATGAGCAGTTCTTC. Its translation is CASSIIGQGENEQFF.

This clone was counted a single time. The V and J genes are TRBV4-1 and TRBJ2-7; D possibly uses TRBD1 or TRBD2 (6 bases each). V gave up 1 base and J gave up 2 bases, with 18 bases separating them. The length of the CDR3 is 17 residues. Germline loops: CDR1 MGHRA, CDR2 YSYEKL. For the CDR3, the DNA is TGCGCCAGCAGCCAAGCTGGGGGGCGCGTTGGAACCTACGAGCAGTACTTC. As protein: CASSQAGGRVGTYEQYF.

The chain joins TRBV18 to TRBJ1-2; perhaps TRBD1 as D (5 bases). Trimming stripped 2 bases from V and 0 bases from J, with 22 bases between. The CDR3 length is 19 residues. Germline V lookup: CDR1 KGHSH, CDR2 LQKENI. CDR3 amino acids: CASSPVFGGTTYPNYGYTF. The CDR3 region has the DNA TGTGCCAGCTCACCAGTCTTCGGCGGGACGACTTACCCTAACTATGGCTACACCTTC.